These 11 T cell receptor beta chains were sequenced from one sample in a study of blood T cell repertoires in COVID-19. TCRdb's table, derived via immunoSEQ multiplex PCR, lists solely in-frame clones and lacks some. Here the sample spans approximately 150,000 clones, roughly 84% being singletons. What was sequenced was PBMCs or T cells enriched from blood (not recorded which). These receptors originate from a man aged 55 to 70 who had recovered from COVID-19.

DNA of the CDR3: TGTGCCAGCAGCTTATCGGGTGATAGCAATCAGCCCCAGCATTTT. Its translation: CASSLSGDSNQPQHF. The chain joins TRBV7-2 to TRBJ1-5; D call uncertain. This CDR3 contains 15 residues. Germline values: CDR1 SGHTA, CDR2 FQGNSA. The V end was cut by 2 bases, the J end by 0 bases, with 8 bases between. Variable domain in full (rest from reference TRBV7-2 and TRBJ1-5): GAGVSQSPSNKVTEKGKDVELRCDPISGHTALYWYRQSLGQGLEFLIYFQGNSAPDKSGLPSDRFSAERTGGSVSTLTIQRTQQEDSAVYLCASSLSGDSNQPQHFGDGTRLSIL.

The rearrangement links TRBV2 to TRBJ2-7, with 7 bases identical to TRBD1. Germline loops: CDR1 SNHLY, CDR2 FYNNEI. Germline trimming cut 4 bases from V and 3 bases from J; bases unmatched to any gene: 6. The CDR3 is made up of 14 amino acids. The CDR3 coding sequence is TGTGCCAGCAGTGGATACAGGGGTCTCTACGAGCAGTACTTC. As protein: CASSGYRGLYEQYF.

This rearrangement joins TRBV7-9 to TRBJ2-6, with 8 bases matching TRBD1. Looked up from germline, CDR1 is SEHNR and CDR2 is FQNEAQ (reference sequence). CDR3 length: 18 residues. The junction had 11 bases not matched to a gene; V was cut back by 6 bases and J by 1 base. The CDR3 sequence: CASRLIGDRLSGANVLTF. The CDR3 DNA is TGTGCCAGCAGGTTAATAGGGGACAGGCTATCTGGGGCCAACGTCCTGACTTTC.

The chain is built from TRBV5-4 and TRBJ2-4; 9 bases are shared with TRBD1. V was clipped by 4 bases and J by 0 bases; unmatched bases: 5. From germline, CDR1 is SGHNT and CDR2 YYREEE (reference sequence). The CDR3 is 16 amino acids. CDR3 sequence reads: CASSPGQGKAKNIQYF. The CDR3 DNA follows: TGTGCCAGCAGCCCGGGACAGGGTAAAGCCAAAAACATTCAGTACTTC.

The chain's CDR3 is CASSLVVTGVTDTQYF. CDR3 DNA sequence: TGCGCCAGCAGCTTGGTAGTGACAGGGGTAACAGATACGCAGTATTTT. The chain links TRBV5-1 to TRBJ2-3; 8 bases match TRBD1. There are 16 residues in the CDR3. The V segment lost 0 bases and the J segment 3 bases; nucleotides outside the gene matches: 6. Looked up from germline, CDR1 is SGHRS and CDR2 is YFSETQ.

V usage is TRBV5-1 and J usage is TRBJ2-1; 10 nucleotides line up with TRBD2. CDR3 length: 13 residues. The junction had 1 base not matched to a gene; V was cut back by 6 bases and J by 4 bases. Per the germline V gene, CDR1 is SGHRS and CDR2 is YFSETQ. CDR3 in amino acids: CASMTSGYNEQFF. The DNA of the CDR3 is TGCGCCAGCATGACTAGCGGGTACAATGAGCAGTTCTTC.

The chain joins TRBV19 to TRBJ1-3; D is unclear. Germline CDR1 is LNHDA and CDR2 is SQIVND (reference sequence). This CDR3 is 13 amino acids long. The V gene lost 3 bases and the J gene lost 3 bases, with 6 bases spanning the gap. CDR3 sequence (DNA): TGTGCCAGTAGTATGCGGGATGGAAACACCATATATTTT. Its protein product is CASSMRDGNTIYF. The full variable domain, completed using reference TRBV19 and TRBJ1-3, is DGGITQSPKYLFRKEGQNVTLSCEQNLNHDAMYWYRQDPGQGLRLIYYSQIVNDFQKGDIAEGYSVSREKKESFPLTVTSAQKNPTAFYLCASSMRDGNTIYFGEGSWLTVV.

This chain links TRBV28 with TRBJ1-4, with 8 positions matching TRBD1. Unmatched junction bases numbered 10, after V lost 5 bases and J lost 8 bases. Germline V gene data show CDR1 as MDHEN and CDR2 as SYDVKM. CDR3 length equals 15 residues. Here the CDR3 DNA reads TGTGCCAGCAGTGGTCCCCAGGGGGCAGGGGAAAAACTGTTTTTT. Its translation: CASSGPQGAGEKLFF.

In DNA, the CDR3 is TGTGCCAGCAGTCTACAGGTTTTCGCCGGGGAGCTGTTTTTT. Translation: CASSLQVFAGELFF. V is TRBV27 and J is TRBJ2-2; D is possibly TRBD1 (5 bases). This CDR3 comprises 14 residues. Germline V gives CDR1 MNHEY, CDR2 SMNVEV (reference sequence). V gave up 5 bases and J gave up 6 bases, with 13 bases separating them.

The V call is TRBV5-6, the J call TRBJ1-6; the match to TRBD1 covers 9 bases. This CDR3 spans 16 amino acids. V was pared by 1 base and J by 8 bases, with 7 bases of the junction left unmatched. Germline V CDR1 and CDR2: SGHDT, YYEEEE. This chain's CDR3 is CASSLSVGQGDSPLHF. CDR3 nucleotide sequence: TGTGCCAGCAGCTTGAGTGTGGGACAGGGTGATTCACCCCTCCACTTT.

This sequence joins TRBV6-5 and TRBJ2-2; 8 nucleotides match TRBD1. Per the germline V gene, CDR1 is MNHEY and CDR2 is SVGAGI. The junction had 4 bases not matched to a gene; V was cut back by 5 bases and J by 2 bases. This CDR3 is 15 amino acids long. DNA of the CDR3: TGTGCCAGCAGTCCGGGACAGGCAAACACCGGGGAGCTGTTTTTT. It specifies CASSPGQANTGELFF.